This T cell receptor (beta chain) originates from a study of T-cell reconstitution after alpha-beta-depleted transplantation in children. V lost 4 bases and J lost 6, with 7 bases in between. Germline CDR1 reads LNHNV; CDR2 reads YYDKDF (reference sequence). CDR3 length: 12 residues. It was with unique molecular identifiers that the TCRbeta library was prepared. TCRdb fed the PCR reads into MiXCR, producing one record per CDR3 protein. The repertoire has some 550,000 distinct CDR3 sequences, 23% of them found once; the top ten carry over 12%. Study-wide results and limits: After transplant, at about two months, alpha-beta T cells were reportedly derived from several hundred expanded graft clones. Surviving recipient cells, namely T cells and thymic progenitors, were the source of high day-60 TCRbeta diversity in some patients.

This clonotype was seen repeatedly, ten times or more. Its specificity is not known. The source is a boy younger than two who had a stem cell transplant for acute myeloid leukemia, so the T cells may come from the graft donor. This chain joins TRBV15 and TRBJ2-1; D remains ambiguous. Here the sequenced sample was PBMCs, mostly from graft donor cells, taken 360 days after TCRalphabeta/CD19-depleted stem cell transplant. The CDR3 bases are TGTGCCACCAGCAAGGCTGGCAATGAGCAGTTCTTC. Encoded protein: CATSKAGNEQFF. Drawing the rest from reference TRBV15 and TRBJ2-1, the complete variable domain is DAMVIQNPRYQVTQFGKPVTLSCSQTLNHNVMYWYQQKSSQAPKLLFHYYDKDFNNEADTPDNFQSRRPNTSFCFLDIRSPGLGDTAMYLCATSKAGNEQFFGPGTRLTVL.